These 23 T cell receptor beta chains originate from one sample sequenced in a study of T cells in Graves' hyperthyroidism and ophthalmopathy. From RNA transcripts, TCR beta CDR3 regions were amplified. During a first-round RT-PCR of the TCR CDR3, the HTBI primer set was used. TCRdb recomputed calls from the multiplex PCR reads with MiXCR, one row per CDR3 protein. The sample shows hundreds of thousands of distinct CDR3 sequences, approximately 14% of them seen only once. Sequenced sample: blood. The receptors originated from a woman between 18 and 29 years old with Graves' hyperthyroidism.

This clonotype showed up many times. The CDR3 here is CASSQDWAMSSYEQYF. The CDR3, as DNA: TGCGCCAGCAGCCAAGACTGGGCTATGAGCTCCTACGAGCAGTACTTC. The chain has TRBV4-3 and TRBJ2-7, with D hard to call. V was clipped by 0 bases and J by 0 bases, with 12 bases between them. Germline CDR1 LGHNA, CDR2 YSLEER. This CDR3 comprises 16 residues.

The rearrangement uses TRBV7-9 and TRBJ2-6; 8 nucleotides line up with TRBD1. V lost 1 base to trimming and J lost 0 bases; unmatched junction nucleotides: 5. Germline V CDR1 and CDR2: SEHNR, FQNEAQ (reference sequence). This CDR3 is 18 amino acids long. The chain's CDR3 is CASSLGQGALSGANVLTF. The CDR3 DNA reads TGTGCCAGCAGCTTAGGCCAGGGGGCCCTCTCTGGGGCCAACGTCCTGACTTTC. Variable domain in full (rest from reference TRBV7-9 and TRBJ2-6): DTGVSQNPRHKITKRGQNVTFRCDPISEHNRLYWYRQTLGQGPEFLTYFQNEAQLEKSRLLSDRFSAERPKGSFSTLEIQRTEQGDSAMYLCASSLGQGALSGANVLTFGAGSRLTVL.

This clonotype was observed many times. The chain joins TRBV20-1 to TRBJ2-7, with 9 nucleotides matching TRBD1. The V segment lost 2 bases and the J segment 5 bases; nucleotides outside the gene matches: 10. The germline V gene encodes CDR1 DFQATT and CDR2 SNEGSKA (reference sequence). The CDR3 totals 15 residues. CDR3 protein: CSARRGPGQGNEQYF. The CDR3 DNA follows: TGCAGTGCTAGACGAGGTCCGGGACAGGGTAACGAGCAGTACTTC.

The chain joins TRBV9 to TRBJ1-5, with D tentatively TRBD1 (5 bases). V lost 0 bases to trimming and J lost 0 bases, with 7 bases between them. This CDR3 spans 15 amino acids. CDR1 and CDR2 (germline): SGDLS, YYNGEE. The CDR3 bases are TGTGCCAGCAGCGTAGTACAGGATAGCAATCAGCCCCAGCATTTT. Amino acids: CASSVVQDSNQPQHF.

This clonotype has at least ten counts. The chain carries TRBV29-1 and TRBJ1-1; D gene unclear. Germline V gives CDR1 SQVTM, CDR2 ANQGSEA. CDR3 length: 11 residues. V was shortened by 5 bases and J by 5 bases, with 9 bases between the two germline ends. The DNA for the CDR3 is TGCAGCGTTTACCGGGAAACTGAAGCTTTCTTT. Amino acids: CSVYRETEAFF.

Only a few counts were recorded for this clonotype. V usage is TRBV27 and J usage is TRBJ1-1, with D tentatively TRBD1 (5 bases). The CDR3 totals 16 residues. The ends were cut back, 4 bases at V and 5 bases at J, with 20 bases in the middle. Per germline, CDR1 MNHEY and CDR2 SMNVEV (reference sequence). The CDR3 loop is CASSSSGAGPFTEAFF. The CDR3 DNA is TGTGCCAGCAGTTCCAGCGGGGCAGGGCCGTTTACTGAAGCTTTCTTT.

Worth noting for this clonotype: A much bigger clone sits one base away, suggesting this may be a read error. This chain joins TRBV7-9 and TRBJ1-1; unclear D gene. Per germline, CDR1 SEHNR and CDR2 FQNEAQ (reference sequence). The V gene lost 5 bases and the J gene lost 5 bases, with 12 bases spanning the gap. This CDR3 comprises 13 residues. The CDR3 here is CASSGSGPTEAFF. In DNA, the CDR3 is TGTGCCAGCAGCGGATCCGGACCTACTGAAGCTTTCTTT.

This clonotype was observed at least ten times. The chain joins TRBV20-1 to TRBJ1-5, with TRBD1 as a possible D gene (6 bases). The germline V gene encodes CDR1 DFQATT and CDR2 SNEGSKA (reference sequence). Trimming took off 5 bases at V and 6 bases at J, with 17 bases between the two ends. The length of the CDR3 is 14 residues. CDR3 in DNA: TGCAGTGCTTGGACAGCCTCCGAAAGTCAGCCCCAGCATTTT. This gives the protein CSAWTASESQPQHF.

This clonotype was seen many times. V usage is TRBV28 and J usage is TRBJ2-5, with 9 bases aligning to TRBD1. V lost 5 bases, J lost 2 bases, and 3 bases stayed unmatched. The germline V gene has CDR1 MDHEN and CDR2 SYDVKM. The CDR3 is 14 amino acids. The CDR3 is CASSPTGGQETQYF. In nucleotides, the CDR3 is TGTGCCAGCAGTCCGACAGGGGGACAAGAGACCCAGTACTTC.

In this sample, this clonotype turned up many times. The rearrangement links TRBV20-1 to TRBJ2-1; D is possibly TRBD1 (5 bases). Trimming cost V 4 bases and J 7 bases, with 11 bases left between them. CDR1 and CDR2 (germline): DFQATT, SNEGSKA (reference sequence). CDR3 size: 12 residues. CDR3 loop: CSATGWVNEQFF. DNA for the CDR3: TGCAGTGCTACAGGGTGGGTGAATGAGCAGTTCTTC.

This clonotype was detected only a few times. The V gene is TRBV20-1, the J gene TRBJ1-1, with D uncertain. The CDR3 sequence is 14 residues long. Germline CDR1 reads DFQATT; CDR2 reads SNEGSKA (reference sequence). The V gene lost 2 bases and the J gene lost 4 bases, with 14 bases spanning the gap. This CDR3 is CSARPWERGTEAFF. The CDR3 nucleotides read TGCAGTGCTAGACCATGGGAACGGGGCACTGAAGCTTTCTTT.

The chain uses TRBV7-9 and TRBJ2-1; tentative D call: TRBD2 (7 bases). Germline loops: CDR1 SEHNR, CDR2 FQNEAQ (reference sequence). V was pared by 5 bases and J by 4 bases, with 9 bases between. The CDR3 has 13 residues. The CDR3 sequence is CASSGGAYNEQFF. The CDR3 DNA reads as TGTGCCAGCAGCGGGGGGGCGTACAATGAGCAGTTCTTC.

This clonotype has more than one count but fewer than ten. The V call is TRBV6-1, the J call TRBJ2-4; D perhaps matches TRBD2 (7 bases). This CDR3 region has 13 residues. V lost 7 bases and J lost 2, with 9 bases in between. From germline, CDR1 is MNHNS and CDR2 SASEGT. The DNA of the CDR3 is TGTGCCAGCAAGGGGGGGACCAAAAACATTCAGTACTTC. Its translation is CASKGGTKNIQYF.

This clonotype has more than one count but fewer than ten. J is TRBJ2-1 and V is TRBV3-1; tentative D call: TRBD2 (5 bases). CDR1 is LGHDT and CDR2 is YNNKEL in the germline V gene (reference sequence). V shed 8 bases and J shed 2 bases, with 19 bases lying between them. This CDR3 has 16 amino acids. The CDR3 region is CASPQGSGKAYNEQFF. In DNA, the CDR3 is TGTGCCAGCCCGCAAGGATCCGGGAAAGCCTACAATGAGCAGTTCTTC.

The genes are TRBV20-1 and TRBJ1-5; a possible D gene is TRBD1 (6 bases). Germline V gene sequence: CDR1 DFQATT, CDR2 SNEGSKA (reference sequence). The CDR3 runs 17 residues. Deletions cut 3 bases from V and 5 bases from J, with 23 bases between. The CDR3 is CSASFGLAGGAYQPQHF. CDR3 coding DNA: TGCAGTGCTAGCTTCGGACTAGCGGGGGGCGCATATCAGCCCCAGCATTTT.

The chain has TRBV4-2 and TRBJ2-6, with unresolved D. The ends were cut back, 0 bases at V and 0 bases at J, with 6 bases in the middle. Germline lookup yields CDR1 LGHNA and CDR2 YNFKEQ. This CDR3 comprises 16 residues. Written as DNA, the CDR3 is TGTGCCAGCAGCCAAGAGGAGTTCTCTGGGGCCAACGTCCTGACTTTC. Its protein is CASSQEEFSGANVLTF.

This clonotype turned up a few times. V usage is TRBV12-3 or TRBV12-4 and J usage is TRBJ2-7, with D perhaps matching TRBD1 (6 bases). The CDR3 contains 14 residues. The germline V and J ends were trimmed by 5 bases and 2 bases, with 13 bases remaining between them. The DNA of the CDR3 is TGTGCCAGCAGTCCTACAGGGACCCCCTACGAGCAGTACTTC. Protein sequence: CASSPTGTPYEQYF.

This clonotype showed up many times. This chain uses TRBV12-3 or TRBV12-4 with TRBJ2-3, with 11 nucleotides matching TRBD1. V lost 3 bases to trimming and J lost 5 bases; unmatched junction nucleotides: 10. This CDR3 has 17 amino acids. The CDR3 loop is CASSFRGQGARKDTQYF. Written as DNA, the CDR3 is TGTGCCAGCAGTTTTCGTGGACAGGGGGCGCGAAAAGATACGCAGTATTTT.

This clonotype was recorded at least ten times. V is TRBV2 and J is TRBJ2-7; D is unclear. Between the trimmed V and J ends, which lost 3 bases and 0 bases, there was a span of 9 bases. Looked up from germline, CDR1 is SNHLY and CDR2 is FYNNEI. This CDR3 region has 14 residues. CDR3 loop: CASSDWLGSYEQYF. In nucleotides, the CDR3 is TGTGCCAGCAGTGATTGGCTGGGCTCCTACGAGCAGTACTTC.

This rearrangement joins TRBV4-1 to TRBJ1-4; no clear D. This CDR3 contains 15 residues. V shed 0 bases and J shed 11 bases, with 16 bases lying between them. Germline V gives CDR1 MGHRA, CDR2 YSYEKL. As DNA, the CDR3 is TGCGCCAGCAGCCAAGAATTAGGCGGTGTTGCGAAACTGTTTTTT. It codes for CASSQELGGVAKLFF.

This clonotype came up many times. This sequence joins TRBV18 and TRBJ1-6, with 10 positions matching TRBD1. The CDR3 contains 16 residues. Germline loops: CDR1 KGHSH, CDR2 LQKENI. The trim removed 3 bases at V and 7 bases at J, leaving 6 bases unmatched. CDR3 sequence: CASSPGTGATNSPLHF. CDR3 nucleotides: TGTGCCAGCTCACCTGGGACAGGGGCAACGAATTCACCCCTCCACTTT.

This clonotype was counted between two and nine times. This chain uses TRBV7-8 with TRBJ1-3, with a possible D match to TRBD1 (6 bases). Trimming shortened V by 5 bases and J by 3 bases, and 17 bases separated the two germline ends. Germline assignment: CDR1 SGHVS and CDR2 FQNEAQ. The CDR3 runs to 16 residues. The CDR3 DNA reads as TGTGCCAGCAGCCCTCTTGGGCAGGACAGTGGAAACACCATATATTTT. Its protein is CASSPLGQDSGNTIYF.

Of note for this clonotype: A much more abundant neighbour one base away suggests this may be a read error. This chain connects TRBV6-2 or TRBV6-3 to TRBJ2-1, with D tentatively TRBD2 (6 bases). Germline CDR1 MNHEY, CDR2 SVGEGT. There are 14 residues in the CDR3. The CDR3 coding sequence is TGTACCAGCAGTTGGACTATCTCCTACAATGAGCAGTTCTTC. Translation: CTSSWTISYNEQFF.